This TCR beta chain is drawn from a study of blood T cell repertoires in COVID-19. Clones were sequenced by immunoSEQ multiplex PCR, and TCRdb holds only the in-frame ones, with some missing. The top ten clones hold under 2% of a sample with more than 85,000 clones, roughly 92% of them seen once. Looked up from germline, CDR1 is MNHEY and CDR2 is SMNVEV (reference sequence). The germline V and J ends were trimmed by 1 base and 8 bases, with 8 bases remaining between them. This CDR3 region has 12 residues. This clone was seen once. The receptor was isolated from a woman in her forties or fifties with COVID-19, enrolled during active disease. The rearrangement joins TRBV27 to TRBJ1-1; possibly TRBD1 for D (5 bases). The sample was peripheral blood. CDR3 region: CASSLWGGEAFF. The CDR3 DNA reads TGTGCCAGCAGTTTATGGGGGGGAGAAGCTTTCTTT.